The present entry profiles one TCR beta chain with its context. Its matching antigen is unknown. The entry originates in a study of brain T cells in children with intractable seizures. Assay: immunoSEQ multiplex PCR; the TCRdb copy retains only in-frame clones and omits some. The sample lists roughly 64,000 clones; approximately 95% were seen once. Study outcomes and limitations: Only CDR3 sequence similarity suggested viral specificity, without known HCMV serostatus.

Patients received at least one anti-epileptic drug before surgery. Per germline, CDR1 MNHNY and CDR2 SVGAGI (reference sequence). V dropped 7 bases and J dropped 1; count of bases not matched to a gene: 5. The CDR3 has 14 residues. The TCR originated in a boy in the first two years of life with focal cortical dysplasia and intractable seizures. The V call is TRBV6-6, the J call TRBJ1-1; 8 nucleotides match TRBD1. This specimen was peripheral blood, taken at surgery. The CDR3 loop is CASKIGTGNTEAFF. CDR3 coding DNA: TGTGCCAGCAAGATCGGGACAGGGAACACTGAAGCTTTCTTT.